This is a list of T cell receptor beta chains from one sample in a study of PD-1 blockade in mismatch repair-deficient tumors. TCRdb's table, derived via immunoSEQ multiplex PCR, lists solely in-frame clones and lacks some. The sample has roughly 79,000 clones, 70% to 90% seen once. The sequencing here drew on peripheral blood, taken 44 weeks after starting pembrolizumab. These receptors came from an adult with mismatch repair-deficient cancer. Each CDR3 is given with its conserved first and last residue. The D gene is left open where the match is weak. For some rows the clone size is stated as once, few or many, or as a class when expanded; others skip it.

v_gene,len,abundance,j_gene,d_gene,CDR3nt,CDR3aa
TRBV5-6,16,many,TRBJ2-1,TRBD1,TGTGCCAGCAGCTTGGGGACAGGGGGACTCTACAATGAGCAGTTCTTC,CASSLGTGGLYNEQFF
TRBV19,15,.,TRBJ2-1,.,TGTGCCAGTAGTGTGCAGGATGACAGATACAATGAGCAGTTCTTC,CASSVQDDRYNEQFF
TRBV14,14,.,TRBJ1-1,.,TGTGCCAGCAGCCAACTCGGGGGAGGAGCTGAAGCTTTCTTT,CASSQLGGGAEAFF
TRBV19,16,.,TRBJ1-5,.,TGTGCCAGTAGTATTCCCATGGACAGAAGAAATCAGCCCCAGCATTTT,CASSIPMDRRNQPQHF
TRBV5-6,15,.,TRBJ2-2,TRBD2,TGTGCCAGCAGCCCTCGGGGGGTGTACACCGGGGAGCTGTTTTTT,CASSPRGVYTGELFF
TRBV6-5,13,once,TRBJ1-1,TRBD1,TGTGCCAGCAGTTACTCGAAGACAGGGCGGGCTTTCTTT,CASSYSKTGRAFF
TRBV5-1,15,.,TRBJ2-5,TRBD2,TGCGCCAGCAGCTTAAGTGGGGAGGGGTTCGAGACCCAGTACTTC,CASSLSGEGFETQYF
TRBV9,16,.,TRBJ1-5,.,TGTGCCAGCAGCGTAGACGGGGGGGGAGGAAATCAGCCCCAGCATTTT,CASSVDGGGGNQPQHF
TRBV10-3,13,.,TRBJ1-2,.,TGTGCCATCCCCTCTGCTCTTTTTAGTGGCTACACCTTC,CAIPSALFSGYTF
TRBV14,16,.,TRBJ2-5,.,TGTGCCAGCAGCCGAGTAAGCGGAAAGTACCAAGAGACCCAGTACTTC,CASSRVSGKYQETQYF
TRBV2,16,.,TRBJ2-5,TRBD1,TGTGCCAGCAGTTTTTTGGGCGGACAGGGCGGAGAGACCCAGTACTTC,CASSFLGGQGGETQYF
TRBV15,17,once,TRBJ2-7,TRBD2,TGTGCCACCAGCAGAGATCGGGCGGGAGGGCGGTTCTACGAGCAGTACTTC,CATSRDRAGGRFYEQYF
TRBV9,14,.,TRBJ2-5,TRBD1,TGTGCCAGCAGCGTGCAGGACAGGGGGGAGACCCAGTACTTC,CASSVQDRGETQYF
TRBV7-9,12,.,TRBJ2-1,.,TGTGCCAGCAGCTGGGGGGCCTTTGGGCAGTTCTTC,CASSWGAFGQFF
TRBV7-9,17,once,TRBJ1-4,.,TGTGCCAGCAGCCCAAGGGGGACCCCCGTCAGATTTGATCAACTGTTTTTT,CASSPRGTPVRFDQLFF
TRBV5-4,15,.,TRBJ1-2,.,TGTGCCAGCAGCCCCGGGACGGTAGCCGGGGAAGGCTACACCTTC,CASSPGTVAGEGYTF
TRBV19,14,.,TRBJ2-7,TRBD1,TGTGCCAGTAGTAGGTCCGGGACAGCTAAAGAGCAGTACTTC,CASSRSGTAKEQYF
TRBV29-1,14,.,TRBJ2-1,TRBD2,TGCAGCGTTGAAGGGCTAGCGGGTTACAATGAGCAGTTCTTC,CSVEGLAGYNEQFF
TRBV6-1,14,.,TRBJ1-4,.,TGTGCCAGCAGTGAAGCGGGGGGAGATGAAAAACTGTTTTTT,CASSEAGGDEKLFF
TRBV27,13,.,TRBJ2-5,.,TGTGCCAGCAGTGGCGGCGTGGGGGAGACCCAGTACTTC,CASSGGVGETQYF
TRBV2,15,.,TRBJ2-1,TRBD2,TGTGCCAGCATCCCGTCCAGCGGGAGCCACAATGAGCAGTTCTTC,CASIPSSGSHNEQFF
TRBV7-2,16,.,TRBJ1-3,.,TGTGCCAGCAGCTTGGGCGGTCCGAGCTCTGGAAACACCATATATTTT,CASSLGGPSSGNTIYF
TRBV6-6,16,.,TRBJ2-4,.,TGTGCCAGCAGTTTAACCTCCAACAGAGCCAAAAACATTCAGTACTTC,CASSLTSNRAKNIQYF
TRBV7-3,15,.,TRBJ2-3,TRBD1,TGTGCCAGCAGCTTTACAGGGGGCGCGGCAGATACGCAGTATTTT,CASSFTGGAADTQYF
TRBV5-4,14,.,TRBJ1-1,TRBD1,TGTGCCAGCAGCTTGCCAGGGGGCTTCACTGAAGCTTTCTTT,CASSLPGGFTEAFF